The clone carrying this T cell receptor beta chain was found many times. The CDR3 is 15 amino acids. Trimming took off 1 base at V and 1 base at J, with 11 bases between the two ends. Germline-derived CDR1 and CDR2 are SGHRS and YFSETQ. The data were taken from a study of metastatic and nonmetastatic thyroid tumors. Nobody among the patients had been given any treatment before thyroid surgery. As originally analysed: What underpinned the distant-metastasis classifier for papillary thyroid cancer was the set of CDR3 differences across clinicopathological groups. TCRdb re-clonotyped the PCR reads via MiXCR. The V and J calls here are based on TCRdb, not the publication. The repertoire holds about 7,000 clones, with around 19% as singletons.

V usage is TRBV5-1 and J usage is TRBJ2-5; D might be TRBD2 (6 bases). The source of this sequence is a female donor with papillary thyroid cancer or a benign thyroid nodule (not recorded which). Some clones in this sample may be carry-over from other donors' samples. Sequenced material: adjacent normal tissue. CDR3 DNA sequence: TGCGCCAGCAGCTTGTACGGCGGGGCCCAAGAGACCCAGTACTTC. Its translation is CASSLYGGAQETQYF.